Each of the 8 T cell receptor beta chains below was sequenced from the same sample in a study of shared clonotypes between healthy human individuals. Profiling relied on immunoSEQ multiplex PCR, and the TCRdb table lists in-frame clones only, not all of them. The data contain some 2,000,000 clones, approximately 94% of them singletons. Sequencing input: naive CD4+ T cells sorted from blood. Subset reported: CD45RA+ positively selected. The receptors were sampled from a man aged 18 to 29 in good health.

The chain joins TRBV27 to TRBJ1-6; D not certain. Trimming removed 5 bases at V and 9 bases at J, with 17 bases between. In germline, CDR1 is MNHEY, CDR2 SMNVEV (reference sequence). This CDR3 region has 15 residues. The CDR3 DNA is TGTGCCAGCAGTCCCGATAGTCTCGGTAGTTCACCCCTCCACTTT. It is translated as CASSPDSLGSSPLHF.

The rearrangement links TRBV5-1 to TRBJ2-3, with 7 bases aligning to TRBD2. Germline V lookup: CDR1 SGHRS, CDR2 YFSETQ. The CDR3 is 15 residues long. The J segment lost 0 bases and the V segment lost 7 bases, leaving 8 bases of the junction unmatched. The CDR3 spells CASASSGTSTDTQYF. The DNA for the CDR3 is TGCGCCAGCGCCTCTAGCGGTACTAGCACAGATACGCAGTATTTT.

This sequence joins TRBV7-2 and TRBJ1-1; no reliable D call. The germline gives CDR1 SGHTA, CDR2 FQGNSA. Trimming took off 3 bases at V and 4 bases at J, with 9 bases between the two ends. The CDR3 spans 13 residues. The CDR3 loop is CASSLLGITEAFF. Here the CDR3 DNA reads TGTGCCAGCAGCTTGTTGGGGATCACTGAAGCTTTCTTT.

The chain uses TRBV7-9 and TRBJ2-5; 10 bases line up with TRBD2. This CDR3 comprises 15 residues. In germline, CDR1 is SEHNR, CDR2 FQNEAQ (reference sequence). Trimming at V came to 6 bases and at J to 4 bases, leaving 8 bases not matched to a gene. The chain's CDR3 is CASRRGLAAPETQYF. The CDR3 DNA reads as TGTGCCAGCAGGCGAGGACTAGCGGCCCCAGAGACCCAGTACTTC.

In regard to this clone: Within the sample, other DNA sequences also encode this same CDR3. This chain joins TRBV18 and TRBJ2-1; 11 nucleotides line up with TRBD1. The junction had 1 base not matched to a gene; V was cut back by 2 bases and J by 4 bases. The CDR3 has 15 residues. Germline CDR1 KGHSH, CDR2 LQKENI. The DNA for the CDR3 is TGTGCCAGCTCACCAGGGACAGGGGGATACAATGAGCAGTTCTTC. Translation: CASSPGTGGYNEQFF.

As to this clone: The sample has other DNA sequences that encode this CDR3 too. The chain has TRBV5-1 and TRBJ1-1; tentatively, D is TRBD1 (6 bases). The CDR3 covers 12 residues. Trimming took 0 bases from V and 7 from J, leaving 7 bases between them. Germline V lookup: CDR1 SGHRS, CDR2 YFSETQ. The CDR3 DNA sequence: TGCGCCAGCAGCTTGGAGGGGGTTGAAGCTTTCTTT. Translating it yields CASSLEGVEAFF. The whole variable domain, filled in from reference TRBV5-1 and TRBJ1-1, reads KAGVTQTPRYLIKTRGQQVTLSCSPISGHRSVSWYQQTPGQGLQFLFEYFSETQRNKGNFPGRFSGRQFSNSRSEMNVSTLELGDSALYLCASSLEGVEAFFGQGTRLTVV.

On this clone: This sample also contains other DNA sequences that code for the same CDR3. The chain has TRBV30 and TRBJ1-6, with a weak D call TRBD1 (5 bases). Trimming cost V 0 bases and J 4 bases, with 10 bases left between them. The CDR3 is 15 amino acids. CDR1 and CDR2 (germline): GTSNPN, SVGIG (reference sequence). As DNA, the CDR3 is TGTGCCTGGAGTGTACCGGGACCTTATAATTCACCCCTCCACTTT. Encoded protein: CAWSVPGPYNSPLHF. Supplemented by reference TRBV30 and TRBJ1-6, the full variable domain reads SQTIHQWPATLVQPVGSPLSLECTVEGTSNPNLYWYRQAAGRGLQLLFYSVGIGQISSEVPQNLSASRPQDRQFILSSKKLLLSDSGFYLCAWSVPGPYNSPLHFGNGTRLTVT.

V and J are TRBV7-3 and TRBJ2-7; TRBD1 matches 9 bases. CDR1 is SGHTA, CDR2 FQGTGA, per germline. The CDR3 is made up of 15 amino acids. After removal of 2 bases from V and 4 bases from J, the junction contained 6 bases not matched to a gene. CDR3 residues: CASSLSTGGTYEQYF. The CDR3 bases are TGTGCCAGCAGCTTATCGACAGGGGGGACGTACGAGCAGTACTTC.